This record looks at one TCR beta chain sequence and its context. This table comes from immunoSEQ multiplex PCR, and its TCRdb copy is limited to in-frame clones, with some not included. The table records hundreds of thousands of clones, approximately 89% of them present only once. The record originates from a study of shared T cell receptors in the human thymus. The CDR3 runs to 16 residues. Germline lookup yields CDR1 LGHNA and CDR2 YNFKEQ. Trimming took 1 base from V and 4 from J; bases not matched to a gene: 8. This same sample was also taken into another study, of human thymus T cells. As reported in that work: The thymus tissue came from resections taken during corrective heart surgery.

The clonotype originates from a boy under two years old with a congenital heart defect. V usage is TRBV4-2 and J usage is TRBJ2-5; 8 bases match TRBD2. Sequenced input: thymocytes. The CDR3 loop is CASSQAGSGEAETQYF. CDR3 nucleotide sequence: TGTGCCAGCAGCCAAGCGGGTAGCGGGGAAGCAGAGACCCAGTACTTC.